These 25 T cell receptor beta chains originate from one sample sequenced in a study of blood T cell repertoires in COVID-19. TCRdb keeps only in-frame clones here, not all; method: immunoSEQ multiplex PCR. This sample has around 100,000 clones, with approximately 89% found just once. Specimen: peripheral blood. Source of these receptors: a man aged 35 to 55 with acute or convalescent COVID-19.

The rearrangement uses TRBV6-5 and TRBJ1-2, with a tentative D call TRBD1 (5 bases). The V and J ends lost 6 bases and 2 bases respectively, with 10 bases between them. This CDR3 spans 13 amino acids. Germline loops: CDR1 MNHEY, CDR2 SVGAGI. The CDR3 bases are TGTGCCAGCAGCATGGACATAAACTATGGCTACACCTTC. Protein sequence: CASSMDINYGYTF.

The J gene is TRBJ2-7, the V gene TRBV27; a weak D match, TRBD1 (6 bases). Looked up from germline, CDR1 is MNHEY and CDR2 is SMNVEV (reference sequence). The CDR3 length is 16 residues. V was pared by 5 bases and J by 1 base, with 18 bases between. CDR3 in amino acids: CASSPSLGTPSYEQYF. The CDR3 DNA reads TGTGCCAGCAGTCCGTCTCTCGGGACACCTTCCTACGAGCAGTACTTC.

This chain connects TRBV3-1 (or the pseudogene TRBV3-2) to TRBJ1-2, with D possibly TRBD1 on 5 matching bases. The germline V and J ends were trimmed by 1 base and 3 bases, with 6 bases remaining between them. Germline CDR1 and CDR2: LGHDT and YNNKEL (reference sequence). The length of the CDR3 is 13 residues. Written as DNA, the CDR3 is TGTGCCAGCAGCCAAGTCAGGGACTATGGCTACACCTTC. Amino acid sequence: CASSQVRDYGYTF.

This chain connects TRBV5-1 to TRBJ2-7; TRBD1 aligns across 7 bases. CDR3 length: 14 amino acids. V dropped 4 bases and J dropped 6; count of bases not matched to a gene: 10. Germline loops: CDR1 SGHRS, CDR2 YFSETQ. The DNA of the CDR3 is TGCGCCAGCAGCGGATTAACAGGGGCGAGCGAGCAGTACTTC. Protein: CASSGLTGASEQYF.

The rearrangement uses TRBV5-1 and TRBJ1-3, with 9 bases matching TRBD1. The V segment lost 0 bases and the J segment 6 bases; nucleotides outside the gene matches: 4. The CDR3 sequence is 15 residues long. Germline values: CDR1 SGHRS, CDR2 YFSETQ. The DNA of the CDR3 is TGCGCCAGCAGCTTGGACGGACAGGGGACAAACACCATATATTTT. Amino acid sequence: CASSLDGQGTNTIYF.

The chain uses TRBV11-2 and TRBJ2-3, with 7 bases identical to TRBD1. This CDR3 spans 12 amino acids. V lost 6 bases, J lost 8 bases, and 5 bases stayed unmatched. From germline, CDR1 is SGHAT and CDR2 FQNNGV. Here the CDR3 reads CASRLNRGTQYF. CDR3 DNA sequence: TGTGCCAGCAGATTAAACAGGGGTACGCAGTATTTT.

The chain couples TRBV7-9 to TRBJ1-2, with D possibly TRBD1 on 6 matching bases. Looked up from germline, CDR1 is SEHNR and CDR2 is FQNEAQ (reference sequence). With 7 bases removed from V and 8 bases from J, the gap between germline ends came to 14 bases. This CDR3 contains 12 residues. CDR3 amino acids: CASTIRGWGYTF. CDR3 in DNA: TGTGCCAGCACCATCAGGGGTTGGGGCTACACCTTC.

DNA of the CDR3: TGTGCCAGCACCTCCGGACTAGCGGGGTCTAGCTCCTACAATGAGCAGTTCTTC. Translated, it gives CASTSGLAGSSSYNEQFF. V usage is TRBV11-2 and J usage is TRBJ2-1; 12 bases fit TRBD2. With V trimmed by 7 bases and J by 0 bases, 10 bases remained unmatched. Germline V CDR1 and CDR2: SGHAT, FQNNGV. This CDR3 spans 18 amino acids.

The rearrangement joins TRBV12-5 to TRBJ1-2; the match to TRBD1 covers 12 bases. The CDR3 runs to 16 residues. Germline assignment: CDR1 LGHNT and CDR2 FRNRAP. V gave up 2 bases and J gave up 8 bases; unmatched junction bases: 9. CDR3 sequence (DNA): TGTGCTAGTGGTTTGACACCGGGACAGGGGGCTAAAGGCTACACCTTC. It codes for CASGLTPGQGAKGYTF.

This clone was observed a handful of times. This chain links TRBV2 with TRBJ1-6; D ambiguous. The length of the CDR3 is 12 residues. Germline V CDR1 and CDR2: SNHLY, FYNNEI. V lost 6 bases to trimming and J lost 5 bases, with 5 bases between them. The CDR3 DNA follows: TGTGCCAGCAGCGGTAATAATTCACCCCTCCACTTT. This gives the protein CASSGNNSPLHF.

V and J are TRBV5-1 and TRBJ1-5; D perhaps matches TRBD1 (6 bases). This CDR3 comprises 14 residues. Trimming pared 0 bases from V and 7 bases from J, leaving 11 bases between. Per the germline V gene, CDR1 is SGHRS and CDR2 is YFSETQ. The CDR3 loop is CASSLEAGAQPQHF. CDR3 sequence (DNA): TGCGCCAGCAGCTTGGAGGCGGGGGCCCAGCCCCAGCATTTT.

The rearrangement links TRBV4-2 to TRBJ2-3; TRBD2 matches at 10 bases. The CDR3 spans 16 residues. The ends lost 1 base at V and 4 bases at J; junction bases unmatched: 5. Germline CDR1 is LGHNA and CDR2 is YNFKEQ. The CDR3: CASSQGSGGASDTQYF. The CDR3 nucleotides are TGTGCCAGCAGCCAAGGAAGCGGGGGGGCTTCAGATACGCAGTATTTT.

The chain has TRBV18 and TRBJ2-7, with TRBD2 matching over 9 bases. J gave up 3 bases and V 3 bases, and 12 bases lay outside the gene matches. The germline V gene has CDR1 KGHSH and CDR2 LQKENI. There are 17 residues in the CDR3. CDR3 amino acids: CASSPIMTSGSFYEQYF. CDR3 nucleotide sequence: TGTGCCAGCTCACCTATCATGACTAGCGGATCCTTCTACGAGCAGTACTTC.

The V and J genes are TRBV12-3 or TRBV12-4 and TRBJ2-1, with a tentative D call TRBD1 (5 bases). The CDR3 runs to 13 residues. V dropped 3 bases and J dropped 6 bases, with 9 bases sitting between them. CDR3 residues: CASSFAGPNEQFF. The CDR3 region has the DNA TGTGCCAGCAGTTTCGCAGGGCCCAATGAGCAGTTCTTC.

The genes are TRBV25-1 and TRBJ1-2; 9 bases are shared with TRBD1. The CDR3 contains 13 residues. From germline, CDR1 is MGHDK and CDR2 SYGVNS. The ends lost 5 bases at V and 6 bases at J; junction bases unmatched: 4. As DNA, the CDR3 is TGTGCCAGCAGTCTAAGGACAGGGGATGGCTACACCTTC. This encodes CASSLRTGDGYTF.

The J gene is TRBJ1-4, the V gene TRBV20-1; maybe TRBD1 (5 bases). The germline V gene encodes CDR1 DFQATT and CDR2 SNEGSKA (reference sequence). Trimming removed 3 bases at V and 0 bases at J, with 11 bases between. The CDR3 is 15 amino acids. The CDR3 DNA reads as TGCAGTGCTAGTTACAGGACGGCAACTAATGAAAAACTGTTTTTT. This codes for CSASYRTATNEKLFF.

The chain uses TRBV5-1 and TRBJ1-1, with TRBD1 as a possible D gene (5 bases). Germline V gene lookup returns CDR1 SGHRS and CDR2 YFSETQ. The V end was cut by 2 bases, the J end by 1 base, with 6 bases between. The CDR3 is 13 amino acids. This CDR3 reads CASSFGQNTEAFF. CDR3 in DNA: TGCGCCAGCAGCTTTGGACAGAACACTGAAGCTTTCTTT. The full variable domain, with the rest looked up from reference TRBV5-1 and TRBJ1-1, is KAGVTQTPRYLIKTRGQQVTLSCSPISGHRSVSWYQQTPGQGLQFLFEYFSETQRNKGNFPGRFSGRQFSNSRSEMNVSTLELGDSALYLCASSFGQNTEAFFGQGTRLTVV.

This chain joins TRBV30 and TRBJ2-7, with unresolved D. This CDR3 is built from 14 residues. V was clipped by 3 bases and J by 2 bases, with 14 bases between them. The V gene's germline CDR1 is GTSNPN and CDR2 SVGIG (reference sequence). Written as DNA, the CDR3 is TGTGCCTGGAGCAGAGGTCCCGGAACCTACGAGCAGTACTTC. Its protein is CAWSRGPGTYEQYF. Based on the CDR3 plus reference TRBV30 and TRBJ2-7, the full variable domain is SQTIHQWPATLVQPVGSPLSLECTVEGTSNPNLYWYRQAAGRGLQLLFYSVGIGQISSEVPQNLSASRPQDRQFILSSKKLLLSDSGFYLCAWSRGPGTYEQYFGPGTRLTVT.

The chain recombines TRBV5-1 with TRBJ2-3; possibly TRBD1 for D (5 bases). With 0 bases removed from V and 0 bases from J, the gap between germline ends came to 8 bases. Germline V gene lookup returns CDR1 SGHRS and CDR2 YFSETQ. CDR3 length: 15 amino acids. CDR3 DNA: TGCGCCAGCAGCTTGGAGGGGATTAGCACAGATACGCAGTATTTT. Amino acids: CASSLEGISTDTQYF.

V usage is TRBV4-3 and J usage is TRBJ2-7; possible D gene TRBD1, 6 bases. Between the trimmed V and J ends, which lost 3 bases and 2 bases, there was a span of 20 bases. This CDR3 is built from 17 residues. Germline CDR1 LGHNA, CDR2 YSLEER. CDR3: CASSHLRGPGATYEQYF. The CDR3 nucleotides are TGCGCCAGCAGCCACCTCCGGGGACCAGGGGCTACCTACGAGCAGTACTTC.

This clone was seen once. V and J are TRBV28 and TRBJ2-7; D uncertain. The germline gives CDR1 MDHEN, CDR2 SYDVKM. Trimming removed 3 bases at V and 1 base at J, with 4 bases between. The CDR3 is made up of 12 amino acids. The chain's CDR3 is CASSFLSYEQYF. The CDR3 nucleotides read TGTGCCAGCAGTTTTTTATCCTACGAGCAGTACTTC.

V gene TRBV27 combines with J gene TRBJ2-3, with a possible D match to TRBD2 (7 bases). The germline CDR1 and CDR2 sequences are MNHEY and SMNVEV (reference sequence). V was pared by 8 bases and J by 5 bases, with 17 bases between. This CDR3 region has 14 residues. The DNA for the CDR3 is TGTGCCAGCGGAGATGGGGGGGCGGTAGATACGCAGTATTTT. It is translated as CASGDGGAVDTQYF.

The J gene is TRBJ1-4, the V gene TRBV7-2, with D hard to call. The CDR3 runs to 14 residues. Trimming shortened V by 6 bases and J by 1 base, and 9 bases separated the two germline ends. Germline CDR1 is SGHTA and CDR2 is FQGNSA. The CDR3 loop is CASSLTRTNEKLFF. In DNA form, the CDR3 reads TGTGCCAGCAGTCTCACGCGAACTAATGAAAAACTGTTTTTT. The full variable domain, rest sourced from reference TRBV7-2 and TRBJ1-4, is GAGVSQSPSNKVTEKGKDVELRCDPISGHTALYWYRQSLGQGLEFLIYFQGNSAPDKSGLPSDRFSAERTGGSVSTLTIQRTQQEDSAVYLCASSLTRTNEKLFFGSGTQLSVL.

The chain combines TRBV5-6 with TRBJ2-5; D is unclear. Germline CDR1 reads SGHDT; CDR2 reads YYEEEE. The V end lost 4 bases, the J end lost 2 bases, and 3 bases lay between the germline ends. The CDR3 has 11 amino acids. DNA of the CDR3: TGTGCCAGCAGCGTACAAGAGACCCAGTACTTC. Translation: CASSVQETQYF.

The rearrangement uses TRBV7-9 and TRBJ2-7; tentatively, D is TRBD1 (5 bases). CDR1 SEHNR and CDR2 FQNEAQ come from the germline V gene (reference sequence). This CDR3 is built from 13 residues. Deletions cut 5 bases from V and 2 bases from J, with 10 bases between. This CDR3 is CASSPTGAYEQYF. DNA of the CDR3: TGTGCCAGCAGCCCCACAGGCGCCTACGAGCAGTACTTC.